This T cell receptor (beta chain) was observed in a study of T cells in Graves' hyperthyroidism and ophthalmopathy. Amplified TCR beta CDR3 regions derived from RNA transcripts. HTBI primers drove first-round RT-PCR of the TCR CDR3. One entry per CDR3 protein, called by TCRdb with MiXCR from the multiplex PCR reads. The sample lists approximately 690,000 distinct CDR3 sequences; about 20% were seen once. Diagnosis rested on symptoms, serum thyroxine and TRAb, thyroid ultrasound, and orbital computed tomography. Isolation of PBMCs was performed on 8 to 10 ml fresh peripheral blood. Study-wide results and limits: The model foresaw ophthalmopathy a median approximately 6.1 months prior to onset. Using 13 V-J features, a model discriminated ophthalmopathy from stable hyperthyroidism.

Worth noting for this clonotype: Its antigen is as yet unknown.

The receptor's source is a man aged 25-40 years with Graves' ophthalmopathy. The sample comprised blood.

CDR3 DNA sequence: TGCAGTGCTAGAGTGGGGAGCGGGATCCAAGAGACCCAGTACTTC. Translation: CSARVGSGIQETQYF. The chain uses TRBV20-1 and TRBJ2-5; 7 bases line up with TRBD2. V lost 1 base and J lost 1; bases outside the gene matches: 6. The germline V gene has CDR1 DFQATT and CDR2 SNEGSKA (reference sequence). The CDR3 has 15 amino acids.